The 19 T cell receptor beta chains below come from one sample, sequenced in a study of early T cells in non-severe SARS-CoV-2 infection. TCRdb processed the 5' RACE reads anew with MiXCR; each CDR3 protein has one entry. This table has about 80,000 distinct CDR3 sequences, 4.5% to 6% appearing once. The sample in question was whole blood, obtained at baseline. Receptors originate from an adult who was a healthcare worker with PCR-confirmed SARS-CoV-2 infection or an uninfected control (not recorded which).

This clonotype occurred many times. V usage is TRBV10-3 and J usage is TRBJ1-5, with 11 nucleotides matching TRBD1. The J segment lost 7 bases and the V segment lost 6 bases, leaving 2 bases of the junction unmatched. The V gene's germline CDR1 is ENHRY and CDR2 SYGVKD. The CDR3 sequence is 13 residues long. CDR3 coding DNA: TGTGCCATCAGCGGGACAGGGGGACAGCCCCAGCATTTT. The encoded protein is CAISGTGGQPQHF.

This clonotype was seen more than once but under ten times. This chain links TRBV12-3 or TRBV12-4 with TRBJ2-5, with D unresolved. This CDR3 has 13 residues. Deletions cut 7 bases from V and 4 bases from J, with 13 bases between. The CDR3 reads CASNEEPGETQYF. The CDR3 nucleotides read TGTGCCAGCAACGAGGAGCCAGGAGAGACCCAGTACTTC.

This clonotype was observed many times. The chain combines TRBV10-2 with TRBJ2-1, with D possibly TRBD2 on 6 matching bases. Germline loops: CDR1 WSHSY, CDR2 SAAADI. Trimming removed 6 bases at V and 14 bases at J, with 29 bases between. This CDR3 is 16 amino acids long. CDR3 amino acids: CASSLVGSREYLTKFF. CDR3 sequence (DNA): TGCGCCAGCAGCCTCGTTGGGTCCCGGGAGTATCTCACCAAGTTCTTC.

At least ten counts were recorded for this clonotype. V gene TRBV7-6 combines with J gene TRBJ2-1; D is perhaps TRBD1 (6 bases). V was trimmed by 7 bases and J by 0 bases, leaving 16 bases between them. The CDR3 consists of 16 residues. Germline V lookup: CDR1 SGHVS, CDR2 FNYEAQ. This CDR3 is CASTPGQSYSYNEQFF. In nucleotides, the CDR3 is TGTGCCAGCACCCCTGGACAGAGCTACTCCTACAATGAGCAGTTCTTC.

The chain recombines TRBV29-1 with TRBJ2-7; D is uncertain. Germline V gene data show CDR1 as SQVTM and CDR2 as ANQGSEA. This CDR3 region has 11 residues. Between the trimmed V and J ends, which lost 5 bases and 0 bases, there was a span of 5 bases. CDR3 loop: CSVTGSYEQYF. The CDR3 DNA is TGCAGCGTTACCGGCTCCTACGAGCAGTACTTC.

In its sample, this clonotype was seen a few times. The V gene is TRBV7-2, the J gene TRBJ2-1, with D possibly being TRBD2 (5 bases). The V end was cut by 5 bases, the J end by 4 bases, with 15 bases between. Germline CDR1 SGHTA, CDR2 FQGNSA. The CDR3 covers 15 residues. The CDR3 here is CASSQIPTGYNEQFF. The CDR3 region has the DNA TGTGCCAGCAGCCAAATCCCCACGGGGTACAATGAGCAGTTCTTC.

This clonotype was seen more than once but under ten times. The chain links TRBV30 to TRBJ1-6; D perhaps matches TRBD1 (5 bases). The germline CDR1 and CDR2 sequences are GTSNPN and SVGIG (reference sequence). The CDR3 covers 17 residues. V lost 6 bases and J lost 7, with 25 bases in between. The CDR3 sequence is CACIKDRRPPQNSPLHF. The CDR3 coding sequence is TGTGCCTGTATTAAAGACAGACGACCTCCTCAGAATTCACCCCTCCACTTT. The whole variable domain, remainder taken from reference TRBV30 and TRBJ1-6, is SQTIHQWPATLVQPVGSPLSLECTVEGTSNPNLYWYRQAAGRGLQLLFYSVGIGQISSEVPQNLSASRPQDRQFILSSKKLLLSDSGFYLCACIKDRRPPQNSPLHFGNGTRLTVT.

This rearrangement joins TRBV19 to TRBJ2-1; 11 nucleotides agree with TRBD2. After removal of 11 bases from V and 6 bases from J, the junction contained 12 bases not matched to a gene. CDR1 and CDR2 from the germline V gene are LNHDA and SQIVND (reference sequence). The CDR3 has 15 amino acids. The CDR3 nucleotides are TGTGCCGGTATTCCGGGGACTAGCGGCCCCAATGAGCAGTTCTTC. The encoded protein is CAGIPGTSGPNEQFF.

Many counts were recorded for this clonotype. The genes are TRBV12-3 or TRBV12-4 and TRBJ2-1; 11 bases are shared with TRBD2. V was clipped by 5 bases and J by 2 bases; unmatched bases: 5. The CDR3 has 16 amino acids. The CDR3 DNA follows: TGTGCCAGCAGTCCACTGGGACTAGCGGCCTACAATGAGCAGTTCTTC. It encodes CASSPLGLAAYNEQFF.

This clonotype came up a few times. The chain uses TRBV6-5 and TRBJ2-1; 9 positions agree with TRBD1. V dropped 2 bases and J dropped 2; count of bases not matched to a gene: 10. The CDR3 is 18 residues long. Germline CDR1 is MNHEY and CDR2 is SVGAGI. This chain's CDR3 is CASSYGTGYRQPYNEQFF. In DNA, the CDR3 is TGTGCCAGCAGTTACGGGACAGGGTACCGACAACCCTACAATGAGCAGTTCTTC.

This clonotype was seen repeatedly, ten times or more. This rearrangement joins TRBV29-1 to TRBJ1-1; D unclear. The germline V and J ends were trimmed by 7 bases and 4 bases, with 13 bases remaining between them. Germline lookup yields CDR1 SQVTM and CDR2 ANQGSEA. The CDR3 is 12 amino acids. Here the CDR3 reads CSAGRGVTEAFF. CDR3 DNA sequence: TGCAGCGCCGGACGAGGCGTCACTGAAGCTTTCTTT.

This clonotype was detected ten times or more. V and J are TRBV4-1 and TRBJ2-7, with a tentative D call TRBD2 (6 bases). Germline-derived CDR1 and CDR2 are MGHRA and YSYEKL. The CDR3 extends over 14 amino acids. Trimming cost V 4 bases and J 2 bases, with 12 bases left between them. The CDR3: CASSPEEGPYEQYF. The CDR3 DNA follows: TGCGCCAGCAGCCCCGAGGAGGGGCCCTACGAGCAGTACTTC.

This clonotype has at least ten counts. Here the CDR3 DNA reads TGTGCCAGCAGTTTGGGGGGACGGCTTGAAGCTTTCTTT. Translated: CASSLGGRLEAFF. The chain joins TRBV27 to TRBJ1-1; perhaps TRBD1 as D (5 bases). This CDR3 comprises 13 residues. The germline V gene encodes CDR1 MNHEY and CDR2 SMNVEV (reference sequence). V was shortened by 3 bases and J by 7 bases, with 12 bases between the two germline ends.

The sample holds a few counts of this clonotype. The chain recombines TRBV29-1 with TRBJ2-3; D is uncertain. Deletions cut 8 bases from V and 4 bases from J, with 10 bases between. This CDR3 contains 11 residues. CDR1 and CDR2 (germline): SQVTM, ANQGSEA. CDR3 DNA: TGCAGCAAACGAGTGGCAGATACGCAGTATTTT. Protein: CSKRVADTQYF.

This clonotype was picked up many times. This chain joins TRBV20-1 and TRBJ2-7, with 10 bases lining up with TRBD1. The CDR3 is made up of 15 amino acids. With V trimmed by 7 bases and J by 3 bases, 12 bases remained unmatched. CDR1 is DFQATT and CDR2 is SNEGSKA in the germline V gene (reference sequence). This CDR3 reads CSVGDRGPLNYEQYF. Here the CDR3 DNA reads TGCAGTGTGGGGGACAGGGGCCCCTTGAACTACGAGCAGTACTTC.

This clonotype was recorded at least ten times. The chain couples TRBV9 to TRBJ2-7, with D perhaps TRBD2 (6 bases). This CDR3 contains 15 residues. Germline V gene data show CDR1 as SGDLS and CDR2 as YYNGEE. The V end lost 4 bases, the J end lost 5 bases, and 19 bases lay between the germline ends. CDR3 bases: TGTGCCAGCAGCCCGAGACTAGGCACGAAGCACGAGCAGTACTTC. Translation: CASSPRLGTKHEQYF.

This clonotype has a count of ten or more. This rearrangement joins TRBV4-2 to TRBJ2-3; unclear D gene. The CDR3 consists of 12 residues. Germline CDR1 is LGHNA and CDR2 is YNFKEQ. Trimming removed 0 bases at V and 2 bases at J, with 0 bases between. This CDR3 is CASSQDTDTQYF. The CDR3 bases are TGTGCCAGCAGCCAAGACACAGATACGCAGTATTTT.

In this sample, this clonotype turned up many times. V and J are TRBV7-2 and TRBJ2-7; D is undetermined. The CDR3 has 12 amino acids. Trimming stripped 2 bases from V and 5 bases from J, with 7 bases between. Germline V lookup: CDR1 SGHTA, CDR2 FQGNSA. CDR3 residues: CASSLKGHEQYF. In DNA form, the CDR3 reads TGTGCCAGCAGCTTAAAGGGCCACGAGCAGTACTTC.

This clonotype was picked up a small number of times. This sequence joins TRBV20-1 and TRBJ1-1; no definite D call. Germline CDR1 is DFQATT and CDR2 is SNEGSKA (reference sequence). This CDR3 has 15 amino acids. Trimming removed 4 bases at V and 0 bases at J, with 15 bases between. CDR3 nucleotide sequence: TGCAGTGCTACGCCCCTCCGTGAGCTGAACACTGAAGCTTTCTTT. Translating it yields CSATPLRELNTEAFF.